This entry features one T cell receptor beta chain sequence. Its antigen remains unknown. The CDR3 length is 16 residues. Germline V CDR1 and CDR2: MNHEY, SVGEGT. V dropped 6 bases and J dropped 1 base, with 18 bases sitting between them. This sample is part of a study of T cells after yellow fever vaccination. TCRdb re-called the 5' RACE reads with MiXCR, one entry per CDR3 protein. Among a few hundred thousand distinct CDR3 sequences listed, approximately 10% were seen once. The study's findings and limits: Reappearance after the booster was observed for most primary-vaccination clones (about 95% CD4, over 75% CD8). Abundant clonotypes from the bulk population could have been carried over as contaminants into FACS-sorted repertoires.

The TCR comes from a man between 18 and 35 years old who received the YFV17D yellow fever vaccine. Sequenced here: CD4+ T cells sorted from PBMCs, sampled 5 days after the yellow fever booster vaccination. The chain employs TRBV6-2 or TRBV6-3 and TRBJ2-5, with D possibly matching TRBD1 (7 bases). The CDR3 region is CASSRGTVGVQETQYF. The CDR3 DNA reads TGTGCCAGCAGCCGCGGGACAGTGGGGGTCCAAGAGACCCAGTACTTC.